This T cell receptor beta chain appears in the sequencing data of a study of T-cell memory formation after mild COVID-19. Study-wide findings and caveats: The finding that pre-infection memory included some responding clones suggested that cross-reactive memory joined.

TCRdb recomputed calls from the 5' RACE reads with MiXCR, one row per CDR3 protein. The data contain hundreds of thousands of distinct CDR3 sequences, roughly 15% of them singletons. Turning to this clonotype: The antigen remains unidentified.

CDR1 MNHEY and CDR2 SVGAGI come from the germline V gene. The V and J ends lost 8 bases and 7 bases respectively, with 9 bases between them. The CDR3 is 12 amino acids. The sequencing sample was made of PBMCs or a T cell subset sorted from them (not recorded which). The gene calls are TRBV6-5 and TRBJ1-6, with unresolved D. The source of this sequence is a man aged 18 to 35 who had mild COVID-19 (a few samples of this study predate the infection). Cell type and time point are not known. Here the CDR3 reads CASGIGNSPLHF. In DNA form, the CDR3 reads TGTGCCAGCGGGATAGGCAATTCACCCCTCCACTTT.